This T cell receptor (beta chain) was found in a study of T cell changes during pregnancy in multiple sclerosis. Some clones are missing from TCRdb's copy, which holds only in-frame ones; the method was immunoSEQ multiplex PCR. The sample has roughly 70,000 clones, 91% seen once. Germline CDR1 is SGHNT and CDR2 is YENEEA. The CDR3 is 15 residues long. Trimming removed 5 bases at V and 8 bases at J, with 19 bases between. This clone was seen more than once but under ten times. The TCR was taken from a female donor with multiple sclerosis, enrolled in a pregnancy study. The rearrangement uses TRBV11-3 and TRBJ2-1; weak D call: TRBD1 (6 bases). The material sequenced was peripheral blood, taken in the first trimester of pregnancy. CDR3 sequence: CASSPRSDSDDEQFF. The DNA for the CDR3 is TGTGCCAGCAGCCCCCGATCGGACAGCGACGATGAGCAGTTCTTC.